Given below is one TCR beta chain in context. Antigen unknown. The assay was immunoSEQ multiplex PCR, and TCRdb's table has in-frame clones only and misses some. The sample includes approximately 9,000 clones, roughly 79% seen only once; the top ten take approximately 8.7%. These data originate in a study of immune evolution from preneoplasia to lung adenocarcinoma. Findings and limits, study-wide: Later-stage lesions seemingly showed higher T cell density and diversity than normal lung.

The CDR3 has 14 amino acids. In germline, CDR1 is SGHRS, CDR2 YFSETQ. V was trimmed by 3 bases and J by 5 bases, leaving 12 bases between them. The chain couples TRBV5-1 to TRBJ2-1, with unresolved D. Sequenced sample: FFPE adjacent normal lung tissue. The sequence came from a person aged 55-80 years with lung adenocarcinoma. The CDR3: CASSWNTIDNEQFF. In DNA, the CDR3 is TGCGCCAGCAGCTGGAACACGATAGACAATGAGCAGTTCTTC.